A selection of T cell receptor beta chains follows, all from one sample in a study of cytomegalovirus exposure and HLA in healthy donors. TCRdb keeps only in-frame clones here, not all; method: immunoSEQ multiplex PCR. The profile shows fewer than 90,000 clones, 84% of them singletons. The specimen was PBMCs. These receptors were taken from a woman under 30 in good health and CMV-seropositive. Each CDR3 is given with its conserved first and last residue. Each record gives: V gene, clone size, J gene, CDR3 protein. The size field is filled for only some rows; it gives once, few, many or a size class.

V: TRBV4-1
size: once
J: TRBJ2-1
CDR3: CASSQRGGREYEQFF

V: TRBV5-6
size: few
J: TRBJ2-3
CDR3: CASSIGGSPLTDTQYF

V: TRBV27
size: .
J: TRBJ1-5
CDR3: CASSLSSGQGRRYSNQPQHF

V: TRBV28
size: .
J: TRBJ2-1
CDR3: CASTQPQRYNEQFF

V: TRBV4-1
size: .
J: TRBJ1-4
CDR3: CASSQDGTGNNEKLFF

V: TRBV27
size: .
J: TRBJ2-5
CDR3: CASSSYREETQYF

V: TRBV5-1
size: .
J: TRBJ2-3
CDR3: CATMPGLDTDTQYF

V: TRBV6-5
size: .
J: TRBJ2-5
CDR3: CASSYHRGSQETQYF

V: TRBV5-1
size: .
J: TRBJ1-2
CDR3: CASTTEGGFDYGYTF

V: TRBV11-3
size: .
J: TRBJ2-3
CDR3: CASSRLAGGGVGTDTQYF

V: TRBV30
size: .
J: TRBJ2-1
CDR3: CAWSGTSGGYNEQFF

V: TRBV7-9
size: .
J: TRBJ2-7
CDR3: CASSRRTDPYEQYF

V: TRBV30
size: .
J: TRBJ2-3
CDR3: CACRGSGTDTQYF

V: TRBV5-1
size: .
J: TRBJ1-1
CDR3: CASRQGADTEAFF

V: TRBV4-3
size: .
J: TRBJ2-5
CDR3: CASSRLQGETQYF

V: TRBV5-1
size: .
J: TRBJ2-6
CDR3: CASSLQTGTGANVLTF

V: TRBV9
size: .
J: TRBJ2-5
CDR3: CASSVDGGDQGIETQYF

V: TRBV7-2
size: once
J: TRBJ2-3
CDR3: CASSPVLTSRAQYF

V: TRBV19
size: once
J: TRBJ2-7
CDR3: CASSALYSGNYEQYF

V: TRBV11-2
size: .
J: TRBJ2-5
CDR3: CASSLVLQGMGETQYF

V: TRBV7-9
size: .
J: TRBJ2-7
CDR3: CASSSFGGGESYEQYF

V: TRBV29-1
size: .
J: TRBJ1-2
CDR3: CSVGEPGQGASYGYTF

V: TRBV5-1
size: .
J: TRBJ1-6
CDR3: CASSWRTTGSYNSPLHF

V: TRBV4-3
size: .
J: TRBJ2-2
CDR3: CASSQNRGPAGELFF

V: TRBV28
size: .
J: TRBJ1-1
CDR3: CASAGPILNTEAFF

V: TRBV4-1
size: .
J: TRBJ2-6
CDR3: CASSPSPSSGANVLTF

V: TRBV27
size: once
J: TRBJ2-3
CDR3: CASSLRAGGHTQYF

V: TRBV6-5
size: .
J: TRBJ2-3
CDR3: CASRISGGAGDTQYF

V: TRBV15
size: .
J: TRBJ2-7
CDR3: CATSRNNYEQYF

V: TRBV9
size: .
J: TRBJ2-3
CDR3: CASSPRDTTSGAFISTDTQYF

V: TRBV6-4
size: .
J: TRBJ2-2
CDR3: CASSADRDGGELFF

V: TRBV19
size: .
J: TRBJ2-1
CDR3: CASSIALAGTRYEQFF

V: TRBV7-8
size: once
J: TRBJ1-4
CDR3: CASTPQGATNEKLFF

V: TRBV15
size: .
J: TRBJ1-6
CDR3: CATSREGGSPLHF

V: TRBV19
size: once
J: TRBJ2-7
CDR3: CASSIAAGPYEQYF

V: TRBV15
size: .
J: TRBJ2-7
CDR3: CATSRDATQGAKYF

V: TRBV25-1
size: .
J: TRBJ1-2
CDR3: CASSAPETGTYGYTF

V: TRBV7-9
size: once
J: TRBJ2-2
CDR3: CASSQPGQSANTGELFF

V: TRBV4-3
size: .
J: TRBJ1-1
CDR3: CASSHGEGSRTEAFF

V: TRBV13
size: many
J: TRBJ1-1
CDR3: CASSLGSGKNTEAFF

V: TRBV10-1
size: .
J: TRBJ2-5
CDR3: CASSESDRGEYETQYF

V: TRBV27
size: .
J: TRBJ2-2
CDR3: CASSLTRGGSGELFF

V: TRBV27
size: .
J: TRBJ1-4
CDR3: CASSLWGRVNEKLFF

V: TRBV21-1
size: .
J: TRBJ2-7
CDR3: CASSRSNRASYEQYF

V: TRBV6-4
size: .
J: TRBJ1-6
CDR3: CASSARESDNSPLHF

V: TRBV28
size: .
J: TRBJ2-3
CDR3: CASRYTDTQYF

V: TRBV28
size: .
J: TRBJ1-2
CDR3: CASTPTGVGGYTF

V: TRBV7-3
size: .
J: TRBJ1-1
CDR3: CASSPGQSSSGAFF

V: TRBV4-1
size: .
J: TRBJ2-3
CDR3: CASSQDSRVTSGPHTDTQYF

V: TRBV28
size: .
J: TRBJ2-7
CDR3: CASCFQGGYEQYF

V: TRBV7-9
size: .
J: TRBJ1-4
CDR3: CASSPSPSEKLFF

V: TRBV6-5
size: .
J: TRBJ1-4
CDR3: CASSYGTTGNEKLFF

V: TRBV7-2
size: .
J: TRBJ2-5
CDR3: CASSPSLAGRETQYF

V: TRBV5-1
size: .
J: TRBJ2-5
CDR3: CASSFGTGRETQYF